The next 14 T cell receptor beta chains were all read from a single sample in a study of CD8+CD57+ T cells in acquired aplastic anemia. Individuals selected for sequencing had exhibited CD8+CD57+ cell expansion on flow cytometry. Researchers used genomic DNA as the template to profile TCR beta VDJ and CDR3. TCRdb ran MiXCR on the reads and lists one entry per CDR3 protein. The sample holds fewer than 200,000 distinct CDR3 sequences, less than 60% seen once. Sequencing input: sorted CD4+, CD8+, or CD8+CD57+ T cells (not recorded which) from PBMCs. Receptors were obtained from a human donor with aplastic anemia.

This clonotype was observed a handful of times. This chain uses TRBV25-1 with TRBJ1-1; 9 nucleotides align to TRBD1. Per germline, CDR1 MGHDK and CDR2 SYGVNS. This CDR3 is 15 amino acids long. Unmatched junction bases numbered 4, after V lost 5 bases and J lost 0 bases. CDR3 in amino acids: CASSKQGAVNTEAFF. The CDR3 bases are TGTGCCAGCAGTAAACAGGGGGCCGTGAACACTGAAGCTTTCTTT.

The rearrangement uses TRBV3-1 and TRBJ2-7; 8 positions agree with TRBD2. Germline V gene sequence: CDR1 LGHDT, CDR2 YNNKEL (reference sequence). This CDR3 spans 15 amino acids. J was trimmed by 3 bases and V by 3 bases; bases with no gene match: 7. The CDR3 region is CASSHVRGGLYEQYF. DNA for the CDR3: TGTGCCAGCAGCCATGTCCGGGGGGGCCTCTACGAGCAGTACTTC.

This clonotype has a count of ten or more. The CDR3 reads CASAGTPGYEQYF. CDR3 sequence (DNA): TGCGCCAGCGCCGGGACTCCGGGCTACGAGCAGTACTTC. This chain links TRBV5-1 with TRBJ2-7, with a tentative D call TRBD2 (6 bases). Germline V gene sequence: CDR1 SGHRS, CDR2 YFSETQ. The CDR3 is 13 amino acids. Trimming removed 7 bases from V and 3 bases from J, with 14 bases in between. Full variable domain (rest looked up from reference TRBV5-1 and TRBJ2-7): KAGVTQTPRYLIKTRGQQVTLSCSPISGHRSVSWYQQTPGQGLQFLFEYFSETQRNKGNFPGRFSGRQFSNSRSEMNVSTLELGDSALYLCASAGTPGYEQYFGPGTRLTVT.

V gene TRBV5-1 combines with J gene TRBJ2-3; the D gene is possibly TRBD2 (6 bases). V lost 3 bases, J lost 2 bases, and 19 bases lay in between. The CDR3 has 17 residues. Germline values: CDR1 SGHRS, CDR2 YFSETQ. CDR3 in DNA: TGCGCCAGCAGCTCCCGGGGGAGCCCCATTAACACAGATACGCAGTATTTT. Translating gives CASSSRGSPINTDTQYF.

This clonotype was recorded many times. The rearrangement uses TRBV2 and TRBJ1-2; 10 bases line up with TRBD1. This CDR3 is 15 amino acids long. Trimming at V came to 6 bases and at J to 7 bases, leaving 11 bases not matched to a gene. Germline CDR1 is SNHLY and CDR2 is FYNNEI. CDR3 in DNA: TGTGCCAGCAGACTACCGGGACAGGGGCTTAGTGGCTACACCTTC. Translation gives CASRLPGQGLSGYTF.

This clonotype was recorded many times. V and J are TRBV2 and TRBJ1-5; TRBD1 matches 10 bases. Trimming took 7 bases from V and 2 from J; bases not matched to a gene: 5. Germline V lookup: CDR1 SNHLY, CDR2 FYNNEI. The CDR3 loop spans 15 amino acids. The CDR3 here is CASNPTGGGNQPQHF. The CDR3 nucleotides are TGTGCCAGCAACCCGACAGGGGGCGGCAATCAGCCCCAGCATTTT.

About this clonotype: A much larger clone differs from this one at a single base, so this may be a read error. The V call is TRBV10-3, the J call TRBJ2-7, with D possibly being TRBD1 (6 bases). The CDR3 totals 15 residues. The V end was cut by 5 bases, the J end by 2 bases, with 16 bases between. The V gene's germline CDR1 is ENHRY and CDR2 SYGVKD. The CDR3 bases are TGTGCCATCAGTTACCAACAGGGCAACACCTACGAGCAGTACTTC. Amino acid sequence: CAISYQQGNTYEQYF.

This clonotype was observed many times. The rearrangement uses TRBV4-1 and TRBJ1-5; D remains unclear. This CDR3 contains 13 residues. In germline, CDR1 is MGHRA, CDR2 YSYEKL. The ends were cut back, 0 bases at V and 3 bases at J, with 3 bases in the middle. The CDR3 sequence: CASSQDYNQPQHF. The CDR3 DNA reads TGCGCCAGCAGCCAAGATTACAATCAGCCCCAGCATTTT.

This clonotype was seen repeatedly, ten times or more. This sequence joins TRBV25-1 and TRBJ2-2; D might be TRBD2 (7 bases). V was pared by 3 bases and J by 4 bases, with 15 bases between. CDR1 is MGHDK, CDR2 SYGVNS, per germline. The CDR3 has 16 amino acids. CDR3 sequence: CASSDPGGGATGELFF. The CDR3 region has the DNA TGTGCCAGCAGTGATCCGGGGGGCGGCGCCACCGGGGAGCTGTTTTTT.

The V call is TRBV10-3, the J call TRBJ2-7, with a possible D match to TRBD2 (5 bases). This CDR3 has 13 amino acids. Trimming removed 6 bases from V and 5 bases from J, with 14 bases in between. CDR1 is ENHRY, CDR2 SYGVKD, per germline. CDR3 DNA sequence: TGTGCCATCAGGACCTTCGGCGGGCACGAGCAGTACTTC. This encodes CAIRTFGGHEQYF.

This clonotype has at least ten counts. This CDR3 is CASSATGWTEAFF. Here the CDR3 DNA reads TGTGCCAGCAGCGCTACAGGGTGGACTGAAGCTTTCTTT. The V gene is TRBV7-3, the J gene TRBJ1-1, with D perhaps TRBD1 (6 bases). CDR3 length equals 13 residues. V shed 5 bases and J shed 5 bases, with 12 bases lying between them. The germline V gene has CDR1 SGHTA and CDR2 FQGTGA.

This clonotype was seen a few times. The V call is TRBV20-1, the J call TRBJ1-4; TRBD1 matches 7 bases. The length of the CDR3 is 15 residues. CDR1 DFQATT and CDR2 SNEGSKA come from the germline V gene (reference sequence). The ends lost 0 bases at V and 5 bases at J; junction bases unmatched: 6. CDR3 amino acids: CSARDAGTVNEKLFF. The DNA for the CDR3 is TGCAGTGCTAGAGATGCGGGGACAGTGAATGAAAAACTGTTTTTT.

This clonotype was observed at least ten times. This rearrangement joins TRBV11-2 to TRBJ2-3, with 14 bases that match TRBD2. CDR3 length: 18 residues. Germline values: CDR1 SGHAT, CDR2 FQNNGV. Germline trimming cut 1 base from V and 5 bases from J; bases unmatched to any gene: 8. For the CDR3, the DNA is TGTGCCAGCAGCTTAGGACTAGCGGGGGGGCTAGGAGGAGATACGCAGTATTTT. Residues: CASSLGLAGGLGGDTQYF.

V gene TRBV10-1 combines with J gene TRBJ1-5; D not certain. CDR1 is WNHNN, CDR2 SYGVQD, per germline (reference sequence). Trimming pared 4 bases from V and 3 bases from J, leaving 7 bases between. This CDR3 has 13 amino acids. CDR3: CASSVGVNQPQHF. Here the CDR3 DNA reads TGCGCCAGCAGTGTCGGGGTCAATCAGCCCCAGCATTTT.